The clone carrying this TCR beta chain was detected many times. The data derive from a study of identical twins. TCRdb itself ran the 5' RACE reads through MiXCR, one entry per CDR3 protein. The sample has 700,000 to 950,000 distinct CDR3 sequences; 9% to 15% are singletons. These data also formed part of another study, on yellow fever vaccine responses in identical twins.

The sample consisted of PBMCs. The origin of this receptor is a woman aged 18-29 years in good health.

The CDR3 loop is CASSFGDSSNYGYTF. The DNA for the CDR3 is TGCGCCAGCAGCTTTGGGGACTCTTCTAACTATGGCTACACCTTC. The chain carries TRBV5-1 and TRBJ1-2, with D perhaps TRBD1 (5 bases). Trimming cost V 2 bases and J 0 bases, with 11 bases left between them. CDR1 SGHRS and CDR2 YFSETQ come from the germline V gene. CDR3 length: 15 amino acids.